The next 5 T cell receptor beta chains were all read from a single sample in a study of T-cell reconstitution after alpha-beta-depleted transplantation in children. As it was prepared, the TCRbeta library received unique molecular identifiers. TCRdb recomputed calls from the PCR reads with MiXCR, one row per CDR3 protein. Among about 200,000 distinct CDR3 sequences, 8.4% were seen once, and the ten largest hold roughly 36%. The material was PBMCs, mostly from graft donor cells, obtained 360 days after TCRalphabeta/CD19-depleted stem cell transplant. Receptors were obtained from a male patient under 10 years old who had a stem cell transplant for acute myeloid leukemia, so the T cells may come from the graft donor.

This clonotype has a handful of counts. The chain joins TRBV20-1 to TRBJ1-5; TRBD1 agrees at 12 bases. V dropped 3 bases and J dropped 5; count of bases not matched to a gene: 8. Germline CDR1 DFQATT, CDR2 SNEGSKA (reference sequence). The CDR3 covers 16 residues. The CDR3 DNA follows: TGCAGTGCTAGCCCCTACAGGGACAGGGGGCATCAGCCCCAGCATTTT. Translating gives CSASPYRDRGHQPQHF.

This clonotype was counted only a few times. The chain links TRBV6-2 or TRBV6-3 to TRBJ2-1; 11 bases map to TRBD1. This CDR3 is 14 amino acids long. CDR1 and CDR2 from the germline V gene are MNHEY and SVGEGT. V lost 4 bases and J lost 6; bases outside the gene matches: 2. CDR3 in amino acids: CASSSGTGGNEQFF. The CDR3 bases are TGTGCCAGCAGTTCCGGGACAGGGGGCAATGAGCAGTTCTTC.

This clonotype was counted only a few times. This rearrangement joins TRBV7-3 to TRBJ1-1, with TRBD1 identical over 7 bases. This CDR3 comprises 13 residues. Per germline, CDR1 SGHTA and CDR2 FQGTGA. V lost 5 bases, J lost 7 bases, and 7 bases stayed unmatched. The CDR3 region has the DNA TGTGCCAGCAGCCCAGGGGGGGGCGGTGAAGCTTTCTTT. This gives the protein CASSPGGGGEAFF. The complete variable domain, with remaining parts taken from reference TRBV7-3 and TRBJ1-1, reads GAGVSQTPSNKVTEKGKYVELRCDPISGHTALYWYRQSLGQGPEFLIYFQGTGAADDSGLPNDRFFAVRPEGSVSTLKIQRTERGDSAVYLCASSPGGGGEAFFGQGTRLTVV.

At least ten counts were recorded for this clonotype. J is TRBJ1-1 and V is TRBV5-4; D gene unclear. Germline V lookup: CDR1 SGHNT, CDR2 YYREEE (reference sequence). This CDR3 is built from 13 residues. V was pared by 1 base and J by 1 base, with 5 bases between. CDR3 region: CASSLSPNTEAFF. DNA for the CDR3: TGTGCCAGCAGCTTGTCGCCGAACACTGAAGCTTTCTTT.

The J gene is TRBJ1-2, the V gene TRBV5-1, with D possibly being TRBD1 (5 bases). The V end lost 3 bases, the J end lost 3 bases, and 9 bases lay between the germline ends. The CDR3 totals 13 residues. Per the germline V gene, CDR1 is SGHRS and CDR2 is YFSETQ. The CDR3, as DNA: TGCGCCAGCAGCTGGGACCCCGACTATGGCTACACCTTC. This encodes CASSWDPDYGYTF.